The rows below give T cell receptor beta chains drawn from one sample of a study of T cells after yellow fever vaccination. TCRdb independently ran MiXCR on the 5' RACE reads; one entry per CDR3 protein. Of some 320,000 distinct CDR3 sequences in the sample, about 11% were seen once. The sequences come from CD4+ T cells sorted from PBMCs, collected 45 days after the yellow fever booster vaccination. These receptors originate from a man between 18 and 29 years old who received the YFV17D yellow fever vaccine. Each CDR3 is given with its conserved first and last residue. The D gene is left open where the match is weak. Size tells how often a clone was seen (once, few, many) or the class of an expanded clone, and some rows leave it out.

length: 16; size: many; J: TRBJ2-7; D: .; V: TRBV9; CDR3: CASSVGLGSASYEQYF; DNA: TGTGCCAGCAGCGTAGGACTAGGTAGCGCCTCCTACGAGCAGTACTTC
length: 14; size: few; J: TRBJ2-7; D: .; V: TRBV5-6; CDR3: CASSLMGASYEQYF; DNA: TGTGCCAGCAGCTTGATGGGTGCTTCCTACGAGCAGTACTTC
length: 14; size: .; J: TRBJ1-1; D: .; V: TRBV11-1; CDR3: CASSRQVVGTEAFF; DNA: TGTGCCAGCAGCAGACAGGTTGTGGGCACTGAAGCTTTCTTT
length: 14; size: .; J: TRBJ2-2; D: .; V: TRBV20-1; CDR3: CSAREGANTGELFF; DNA: TGCAGTGCTAGAGAGGGCGCGAACACCGGGGAGCTGTTTTTT
length: 13; size: few; J: TRBJ2-2; D: .; V: TRBV10-1; CDR3: CASSPGGPGELFF; DNA: TGCGCCAGCAGCCCCGGGGGGCCGGGGGAGCTGTTTTTT
length: 13; size: .; J: TRBJ2-3; D: .; V: TRBV20-1; CDR3: CSARKWSTDTQYF; DNA: TGCAGTGCTAGAAAGTGGAGCACAGATACGCAGTATTTT
length: 16; size: few; J: TRBJ2-5; D: TRBD1; V: TRBV6-1; CDR3: CASRAIRDRGRETQYF; DNA: TGTGCCAGCAGAGCAATCCGGGACAGGGGGCGAGAGACCCAGTACTTC
length: 17; size: few; J: TRBJ1-2; D: TRBD1; V: TRBV20-1; CDR3: CSARDVAGGGGDYGYTF; DNA: TGCAGTGCTAGAGATGTGGCAGGGGGCGGGGGAGACTATGGCTACACCTTC
length: 16; size: few; J: TRBJ1-1; D: TRBD1; V: TRBV5-1; CDR3: CASSPGTGVLNTEAFF; DNA: TGCGCCAGCAGCCCGGGGACAGGGGTTTTGAACACTGAAGCTTTCTTT
length: 13; size: .; J: TRBJ1-1; D: .; V: TRBV6-5; CDR3: CASSNQMNTEAFF; DNA: TGTGCCAGCAGTAACCAGATGAACACTGAAGCTTTCTTT
length: 14; size: .; J: TRBJ2-1; D: TRBD2; V: TRBV20-1; CDR3: CSASLAGGYNEQFF; DNA: TGCAGTGCTAGCCTAGCGGGGGGTTACAATGAGCAGTTCTTC
length: 15; size: many; J: TRBJ1-5; D: .; V: TRBV7-6; CDR3: CASSLQSGFNQPQHF; DNA: TGTGCCAGCAGCTTACAAAGCGGGTTCAATCAGCCCCAGCATTTT
length: 15; size: many; J: TRBJ2-3; D: .; V: TRBV5-1; CDR3: CASSLDSSSTDTQYF; DNA: TGCGCCAGCAGCTTGGACAGCTCTAGCACAGATACGCAGTATTTT
length: 13; size: .; J: TRBJ2-5; D: .; V: TRBV28; CDR3: CASTPPGLETQYF; DNA: TGTGCCAGCACTCCCCCGGGCTTGGAGACCCAGTACTTC
length: 16; size: few; J: TRBJ2-2; D: .; V: TRBV5-1; CDR3: CASSPRRGVETGELFF; DNA: TGCGCCAGCTCCCCCAGAAGGGGGGTCGAAACCGGGGAGCTGTTTTTT
length: 15; size: .; J: TRBJ1-5; D: .; V: TRBV4-3; CDR3: CASSPGRTSNQPQHF; DNA: TGCGCCAGCAGCCCTGGACGAACCAGCAATCAGCCCCAGCATTTT
length: 14; size: many; J: TRBJ2-7; D: TRBD1; V: TRBV6-5; CDR3: CASSYRDRSYEQYF; DNA: TGTGCCAGCAGTTACCGGGACAGGTCCTACGAGCAGTACTTC
length: 16; size: few; J: TRBJ2-5; D: TRBD2; V: TRBV5-1; CDR3: CASSSPLAGGQETQYF; DNA: TGCGCCAGCAGCTCACCCCTAGCGGGGGGCCAAGAGACCCAGTACTTC
length: 15; size: .; J: TRBJ1-1; D: .; V: TRBV7-2; CDR3: CASSLVVRRDTEAFF; DNA: TGTGCCAGCAGCTTAGTGGTCAGGCGGGACACTGAAGCTTTCTTT
length: 13; size: .; J: TRBJ1-1; D: .; V: TRBV7-3; CDR3: CASSSTYNTEAFF; DNA: TGTGCCAGCAGCTCTACCTATAACACTGAAGCTTTCTTT
length: 12; size: few; J: TRBJ2-7; D: .; V: TRBV30; CDR3: CAWSPGPYEQYF; DNA: TGTGCCTGGAGTCCAGGGCCCTACGAGCAGTACTTC
length: 13; size: many; J: TRBJ2-7; D: TRBD1; V: TRBV11-1; CDR3: CASSRDRVHEQYF; DNA: TGTGCCAGCAGCCGGGACAGGGTGCACGAGCAGTACTTC
length: 13; size: few; J: TRBJ2-5; D: .; V: TRBV4-1; CDR3: CASSQAARETQYF; DNA: TGCGCCAGCAGCCAAGCAGCTCGCGAGACCCAGTACTTC
length: 15; size: .; J: TRBJ1-1; D: TRBD1; V: TRBV9; CDR3: CASSGRQGVATEAFF; DNA: TGTGCCAGCAGCGGTCGACAGGGGGTAGCCACTGAAGCTTTCTTT
length: 11; size: .; J: TRBJ2-1; D: .; V: TRBV7-2; CDR3: CASSLTIEQFF; DNA: TGTGCCAGCAGCTTAACAATTGAGCAGTTCTTC
length: 14; size: few; J: TRBJ1-2; D: .; V: TRBV4-2; CDR3: CASSQLWTNYGYTF; DNA: TGTGCCAGCAGCCAACTCTGGACTAACTATGGCTACACCTTC
length: 13; size: few; J: TRBJ1-3; D: .; V: TRBV20-1; CDR3: CSASGGSGNTIYF; DNA: TGCAGTGCTAGTGGGGGATCTGGAAACACCATATATTTT
length: 15; size: .; J: TRBJ1-1; D: .; V: TRBV12-3/TRBV12-4; CDR3: CASSDQGQRNTEAFF; DNA: TGTGCCAGCAGCGATCAGGGGCAGCGGAACACTGAAGCTTTCTTT
length: 13; size: .; J: TRBJ2-1; D: TRBD2; V: TRBV11-2; CDR3: CASSPAGGNEQFF; DNA: TGTGCCAGCAGCCCTGCGGGGGGAAATGAGCAGTTCTTC
length: 17; size: .; J: TRBJ1-2; D: TRBD1; V: TRBV6-5; CDR3: CASSLQGDRVWAYGYTF; DNA: TGTGCCAGCAGTCTCCAGGGGGATCGGGTATGGGCCTATGGCTACACCTTC
length: 15; size: .; J: TRBJ1-1; D: .; V: TRBV5-1; CDR3: CASSLGPQRDTEAFF; DNA: TGCGCCAGCAGCTTGGGCCCCCAGCGGGACACTGAAGCTTTCTTT
length: 17; size: few; J: TRBJ2-2; D: TRBD2; V: TRBV5-4; CDR3: CASSRTSGGLNTGELFF; DNA: TGTGCCAGCAGCAGGACTAGCGGGGGCCTTAACACCGGGGAGCTGTTTTTT
length: 14; size: few; J: TRBJ1-6; D: TRBD1; V: TRBV7-9; CDR3: CASSKGQATRPLHF; DNA: TGTGCCAGCAGCAAGGGACAGGCCACGAGACCCCTCCACTTT
length: 17; size: .; J: TRBJ2-1; D: TRBD2; V: TRBV5-1; CDR3: CASSLGLAGINYNEQFF; DNA: TGCGCCAGCAGCTTGGGACTAGCGGGGATAAACTACAATGAGCAGTTCTTC
length: 17; size: .; J: TRBJ1-4; D: .; V: TRBV4-2; CDR3: CASSQDPAQAGDEKLFF; DNA: TGTGCCAGCAGCCAAGATCCGGCACAGGCCGGGGATGAAAAACTGTTTTTT
length: 16; size: .; J: TRBJ2-2; D: TRBD1; V: TRBV7-3; CDR3: CASSPRTGTNTGELFF; DNA: TGTGCCAGCAGCCCCAGGACAGGAACGAACACCGGGGAGCTGTTTTTT
length: 17; size: few; J: TRBJ1-1; D: .; V: TRBV5-1; CDR3: CASSLRGPSRGGTEAFF; DNA: TGCGCCAGCAGCTTGAGGGGCCCCTCTCGGGGTGGAACTGAAGCTTTCTTT
length: 15; size: many; J: TRBJ1-5; D: .; V: TRBV12-3/TRBV12-4; CDR3: CASSVLQDSNQPQHF; DNA: TGTGCCAGCAGTGTACTACAGGATAGCAATCAGCCCCAGCATTTT
length: 15; size: .; J: TRBJ2-7; D: TRBD1; V: TRBV6-2/TRBV6-3; CDR3: CASSFRTGETYEQYF; DNA: TGTGCCAGCAGTTTTCGGACAGGGGAGACCTACGAGCAGTACTTC
length: 14; size: .; J: TRBJ2-2; D: .; V: TRBV2; CDR3: CASTLTTGTGELFF; DNA: TGTGCCAGCACTCTAACCACCGGCACCGGGGAGCTGTTTTTT
length: 13; size: .; J: TRBJ2-2; D: .; V: TRBV6-2/TRBV6-3; CDR3: CASRPDGTGELFF; DNA: TGTGCCAGCAGGCCTGACGGCACCGGGGAGCTGTTTTTT
length: 12; size: few; J: TRBJ1-1; D: .; V: TRBV12-3/TRBV12-4; CDR3: CASSLWTAEAFF; DNA: TGTGCCAGCAGTCTCTGGACAGCTGAAGCTTTCTTT
length: 14; size: few; J: TRBJ1-1; D: .; V: TRBV5-1; CDR3: CASSLRGRVTEAFF; DNA: TGCGCCAGCAGCTTGAGGGGGAGGGTCACTGAAGCTTTCTTT
length: 15; size: many; J: TRBJ2-1; D: .; V: TRBV27; CDR3: CASSLYSPTGGEKFF; DNA: TGTGCCAGCAGTCTCTACTCCCCTACGGGGGGCGAGAAGTTCTTC
length: 19; size: .; J: TRBJ2-3; D: .; V: TRBV24-1; CDR3: CATSDLGTRGLSSTDTQYF; DNA: TGTGCCACCAGTGACCTCGGGACAAGGGGCCTCTCTAGCACAGATACGCAGTATTTT
length: 16; size: .; J: TRBJ2-3; D: .; V: TRBV9; CDR3: CASSPGAIQDTDTQYF; DNA: TGTGCCAGCAGCCCTGGGGCTATCCAAGACACAGATACGCAGTATTTT
length: 14; size: .; J: TRBJ1-1; D: .; V: TRBV7-3; CDR3: CASSPRLDSSEAFF; DNA: TGTGCCAGCAGCCCCCGGTTAGATAGCAGTGAAGCTTTCTTT
length: 15; size: .; J: TRBJ1-5; D: .; V: TRBV6-2/TRBV6-3; CDR3: CASSSARTGNQPQHF; DNA: TGTGCCAGCAGTTCTGCCCGGACGGGCAATCAGCCCCAGCATTTT
length: 14; size: few; J: TRBJ1-5; D: .; V: TRBV12-3/TRBV12-4; CDR3: CASSLGAINQPQHF; DNA: TGTGCCAGCTCGTTAGGGGCGATCAATCAGCCCCAGCATTTT
length: 14; size: .; J: TRBJ2-5; D: TRBD1; V: TRBV5-1; CDR3: CASTTGQGRETQYF; DNA: TGCGCCAGCACCACAGGACAGGGACGAGAGACCCAGTACTTC
length: 13; size: .; J: TRBJ2-1; D: .; V: TRBV5-6; CDR3: CASRKGLFNEQFF; DNA: TGTGCCAGCAGGAAGGGGCTGTTTAATGAGCAGTTCTTC
length: 16; size: few; J: TRBJ2-3; D: .; V: TRBV7-2; CDR3: CASSLLGGQGGDTQYF; DNA: TGTGCCAGCAGCCTGCTCGGTGGTCAGGGGGGCGATACGCAGTATTTT
length: 14; size: few; J: TRBJ1-2; D: TRBD1; V: TRBV5-1; CDR3: CASSPGTGAVGYTF; DNA: TGCGCCAGCAGCCCCGGGACAGGGGCAGTCGGCTACACCTTC
length: 13; size: many; J: TRBJ1-1; D: TRBD1; V: TRBV7-8; CDR3: CASSQDRETEAFF; DNA: TGTGCCAGCAGCCAAGACAGGGAAACTGAAGCTTTCTTT
length: 13; size: few; J: TRBJ1-5; D: .; V: TRBV5-6; CDR3: CASSSTPNQPQHF; DNA: TGTGCCAGCAGCTCGACACCTAATCAGCCCCAGCATTTT
length: 16; size: few; J: TRBJ2-1; D: .; V: TRBV18; CDR3: CASSPIATSSYNEQFF; DNA: TGTGCCAGCTCACCCATTGCCACAAGCTCCTACAATGAGCAGTTCTTC
length: 14; size: .; J: TRBJ2-3; D: .; V: TRBV5-1; CDR3: CASSLTTGNPTQYF; DNA: TGCGCCAGCAGCCTGACGACTGGAAACCCTACGCAGTATTTT